The clone carrying this TCR beta chain appeared many times. TCRdb processed the 5' RACE reads anew with MiXCR; each CDR3 protein has one entry. The sample records 55,000 to 80,000 distinct CDR3 sequences, roughly 11% being singletons. The sample comes from a study of early T cells in non-severe SARS-CoV-2 infection. This CDR3 has 16 residues. V was clipped by 4 bases and J by 3 bases, with 18 bases between them. Germline V gene lookup returns CDR1 SGHAT and CDR2 FQNNGV. This TCR was sampled from an adult who was a healthcare worker with PCR-confirmed SARS-CoV-2 infection or an uninfected control (not recorded which). The sample taken for sequencing was whole blood. V is TRBV11-2 and J is TRBJ1-2, with no clear D. The CDR3 loop reads CASSSTFKKKHYGYTF. The CDR3 DNA reads as TGTGCCAGCAGCTCAACTTTCAAGAAAAAGCACTATGGCTACACCTTC. The whole variable domain, remainder taken from reference TRBV11-2 and TRBJ1-2, is EAGVAQSPRYKIIEKRQSVAFWCNPISGHATLYWYQQILGQGPKLLIQFQNNGVVDDSQLPKDRFSAERLKGVDSTLKIQPAKLEDSAVYLCASSSTFKKKHYGYTFGSGTRLTVV.